These T cell receptor beta chains were read from a single sample in a study of siplizumab effects on memory and regulatory T cells. Here immunoSEQ multiplex PCR was the method, and the copy in TCRdb shows in-frame clones only, minus some. This table holds 75,000 to 100,000 clones, 85% to 95% found once. Sequenced sample: non-Treg CD4+ T cells sorted from blood. These receptors originate from a human donor in good health. The CDR3 runs from the conserved cysteine through the conserved F or W. D genes are given only for firm matches. Rows give clone size only sometimes, using once, few, many, or a class for an expanded clone.

V,size,J,D,DNA,CDR3
TRBV5-1,.,TRBJ2-7,TRBD2,TGCGCCAGCAGATATATAGCGGGAGGGTCCTACGAGCAGTACTTC,CASRYIAGGSYEQYF
TRBV5-1,.,TRBJ2-3,.,TGCGCCAGCACAGGGAGCACAGATACGCAGTATTTT,CASTGSTDTQYF
TRBV7-9,once,TRBJ2-1,.,TGTGCCAGCAGCCTTTACTCTATCAGCTCCTACAATGAGCAGTTCTTC,CASSLYSISSYNEQFF
TRBV19,.,TRBJ2-5,.,TGTGCCAGTAGGAAGAGTAACGTGCGAGAAGAGACCCAGTACTTC,CASRKSNVREETQYF
TRBV27,.,TRBJ2-2,.,TGTGCCAGCAGTCCGAGAATTAAGAACACCGGGGAGCTGTTTTTT,CASSPRIKNTGELFF
TRBV19,.,TRBJ1-1,.,TGTGCCAGTAGTATAGGTCCTGCGAACACTGAAGCTTTCTTT,CASSIGPANTEAFF
TRBV29-1,.,TRBJ2-1,.,TGCAGCGTTGACCTTAGCGGAAAACGCTCCTACAATGAGCAGTTCTTC,CSVDLSGKRSYNEQFF
TRBV11-3,.,TRBJ2-1,.,TGTGCCAGCAGCTTAGGGCGGGCTAGTCATGAGCAGTTCTTC,CASSLGRASHEQFF
TRBV9,.,TRBJ2-1,TRBD2,TGTGCCAGCAGCGCGGAACAGGAGAAGAAGGGACTAGCGGGAGGAGGCTCCTACAATGAGCAGTTCTTC,CASSAEQEKKGLAGGGSYNEQFF
TRBV4-2,.,TRBJ2-4,.,TGTGCCAGCAGCCAAGATAGGGGGGTCGGCAAAAACATTCAGTACTTC,CASSQDRGVGKNIQYF
TRBV28,once,TRBJ2-1,.,TGTGCCAGCAGTTCCCAATCTGAGCAGTTCTTC,CASSSQSEQFF
TRBV5-1,.,TRBJ2-1,TRBD2,TGCGCCAGCAGCTTTAATTCGCGACTAGCGGGGCCCGAGCAGTTCTTC,CASSFNSRLAGPEQFF
TRBV6-5,.,TRBJ1-6,.,TGTGCCAGCCGCATCAACTCCTATAATTCACCCCTCCACTTT,CASRINSYNSPLHF
TRBV28,.,TRBJ2-7,TRBD1,TGTGCCAGCAGTTTGAGGACAGGGACCGAGCAGTACTTC,CASSLRTGTEQYF
TRBV5-4,.,TRBJ2-3,TRBD2,TGTGCCAGCAGCTTCGCGGGGGGCGGGAGGTCCTCAGATACGCAGTATTTT,CASSFAGGGRSSDTQYF
TRBV7-3,.,TRBJ2-3,.,TGTGCCAGCAGCCCCCTAGGTACAGTAAGAGGAGGAGATACGCAGTATTTT,CASSPLGTVRGGDTQYF
TRBV18,.,TRBJ1-1,TRBD1,TGTGCCAGCTCACGAATCGGGACAGGGACCTACACTGAAGCTTTCTTT,CASSRIGTGTYTEAFF
TRBV11-2,.,TRBJ2-2,.,TGTGCCAGCAGCCGGGCCGAGGTCGCCGGGGAGCTGTTTTTT,CASSRAEVAGELFF
TRBV25-1,.,TRBJ1-2,.,TGTGCCAGCAGTGAGCGGAGACCAGGGTATGGCTACACCTTC,CASSERRPGYGYTF
TRBV7-9,.,TRBJ1-3,.,TGTGCCAGCAGCTTAAGTATCTCTGGAAACACCATATATTTT,CASSLSISGNTIYF
TRBV19,.,TRBJ2-2,TRBD1,TGTGCCAGTAGGAAGAACCGGGACAGGGGGCGAAGGGGCACCGGGGAGCTGTTTTTT,CASRKNRDRGRRGTGELFF
TRBV6-9,.,TRBJ2-7,TRBD1,TGTGCCAGCAGTTATGCCCAACAGGGGGCCCACGAGCAGTACTTC,CASSYAQQGAHEQYF
TRBV28,.,TRBJ1-5,.,TGTGCCAGCAGCCTACCGGGGGGCGGGAGCAATCAGCCCCAGCATTTT,CASSLPGGGSNQPQHF
TRBV18,.,TRBJ2-2,TRBD2,TGTGCCAGCTCACCCCCGGGACTAGCGGGTACCGCGAACACCGGGGAGCTGTTTTTT,CASSPPGLAGTANTGELFF
TRBV6-1,.,TRBJ2-7,TRBD1,TGTGCCAGCAGGGGGCCCGGGACAGGGTTACACGAGCAGTACTTC,CASRGPGTGLHEQYF
TRBV28,.,TRBJ2-5,TRBD1,TGTGCCAGCAGAGACGGGACAGGGAGGTCGTACTTC,CASRDGTGRSYF
TRBV19,.,TRBJ1-1,TRBD1,TGTGCCAGTAGTATCGCGGGCAGGGGGACTCCAGCTTTCTTT,CASSIAGRGTPAFF
TRBV19,.,TRBJ2-3,TRBD2,TGTGCCAGTAGTACGGGACTAGCGGGGGCCATCCCCTTGCCGAGCACAGATACGCAGTATTTT,CASSTGLAGAIPLPSTDTQYF
TRBV5-1,.,TRBJ2-1,TRBD2,TGCGCCAGCAGCTTGGATACTAGCGGTTACAATGAGCAGTTCTTC,CASSLDTSGYNEQFF
TRBV2,.,TRBJ2-3,TRBD2,TGTGCCAGCACCTTAGCGGGGGGGGCCGATACGCAGTATTTT,CASTLAGGADTQYF
TRBV6-1,.,TRBJ1-1,.,TGTGCCAGCATTCGTATGTGGGGGACCTACACTGAAGCTTTCTTT,CASIRMWGTYTEAFF
TRBV2,.,TRBJ2-6,TRBD1,TGTGCCAGCACTCAGGGGGCAACGCTTCAGAGCTCTGGGGCCAACGTCCTGACTTTC,CASTQGATLQSSGANVLTF
TRBV19,.,TRBJ2-2,.,TGTGCCAGTAGTCGGACAACGAACACCGGGGAGCTGTTTTTT,CASSRTTNTGELFF
TRBV28,.,TRBJ2-1,.,TGTGCCAGCGGGATTCGGGGGTCCTACAATGAGCAGTTCTTC,CASGIRGSYNEQFF
TRBV6-1,.,TRBJ2-4,.,TGTGCCAGCAGTGAAAGACCACACGGGCCCAAAAACATTCAGTACTTC,CASSERPHGPKNIQYF
TRBV15,.,TRBJ1-4,.,TGTGCCACCAGCAGAGTTCGACACCAGGGGTATGGTACAGGTGGTGAAAAACTGTTTTTT,CATSRVRHQGYGTGGEKLFF
TRBV5-1,once,TRBJ2-1,TRBD2,TGCGCCAGCAGCCTGGGACTAGCGGCGTACAATGAGCAGTTCTTC,CASSLGLAAYNEQFF
TRBV10-1,.,TRBJ2-7,.,TGCGCCAGCAGTGAGTCTTCGGGGGTTGAGTCCTACGAGCAGTACTTC,CASSESSGVESYEQYF
TRBV10-3,.,TRBJ2-1,TRBD2,TGTGCCATCGGGTCGCAGTGGCTAGCGGGAGGGGACAATGAGCAGTTCTTC,CAIGSQWLAGGDNEQFF
TRBV29-1,.,TRBJ2-3,.,TGCAGCGTTGTTATAGGGACAGATACGCAGTATTTT,CSVVIGTDTQYF
TRBV7-9,once,TRBJ2-7,.,TGTGCCAGCAGCTTAGAGGGTCAGGGCAGCGAGCAGTACTTC,CASSLEGQGSEQYF
TRBV14,.,TRBJ2-1,.,TGTGCCAGCAGCCCAACTAGAACGCGGCCAACCTACAATGAGCAGTTCTTC,CASSPTRTRPTYNEQFF
TRBV7-9,.,TRBJ2-7,.,TGTGCCAGCAGCTTGCCCCCGAGCTACGAGCAGTACTTC,CASSLPPSYEQYF
TRBV5-6,.,TRBJ1-5,.,TGTGCCAGCAGCTTGGCGGGGGTGGTTCAGCCCCAGCATTTT,CASSLAGVVQPQHF
TRBV28,once,TRBJ1-3,.,TGTGCCAGCAGCTACAGCAATGGAAACACCATATATTTT,CASSYSNGNTIYF
TRBV7-7,.,TRBJ2-1,TRBD1,TGTGCCAGCAGCCGGAGTCCGGGACAGGGCATCAATGAGCAGTTCTTC,CASSRSPGQGINEQFF
TRBV6-5,.,TRBJ1-1,.,TGTGCCAGCAGAATAGGGACACTGAACACTGAAGCTTTCTTT,CASRIGTLNTEAFF
TRBV5-1,.,TRBJ2-3,.,TGCGCCAGCAGCACAGGTGCAATTCTCACAGATACGCAGTATTTT,CASSTGAILTDTQYF